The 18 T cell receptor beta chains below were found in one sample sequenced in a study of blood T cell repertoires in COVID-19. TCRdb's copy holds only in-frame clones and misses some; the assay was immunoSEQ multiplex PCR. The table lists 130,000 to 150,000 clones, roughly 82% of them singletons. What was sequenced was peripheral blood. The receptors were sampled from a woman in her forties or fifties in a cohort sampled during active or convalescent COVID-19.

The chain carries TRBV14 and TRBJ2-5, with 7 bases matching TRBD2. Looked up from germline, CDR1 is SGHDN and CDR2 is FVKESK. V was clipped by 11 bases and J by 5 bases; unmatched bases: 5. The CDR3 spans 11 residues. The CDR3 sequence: CARGVGETQYF. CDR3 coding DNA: TGTGCCCGGGGGGTAGGGGAGACCCAGTACTTC.

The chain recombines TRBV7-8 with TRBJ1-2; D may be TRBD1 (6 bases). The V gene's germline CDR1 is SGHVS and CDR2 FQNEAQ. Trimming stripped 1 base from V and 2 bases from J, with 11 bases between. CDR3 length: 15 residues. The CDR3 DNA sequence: TGTGCCAGCAGCTTAGAGAGGGGGGGGAACTATGGCTACACCTTC. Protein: CASSLERGGNYGYTF.

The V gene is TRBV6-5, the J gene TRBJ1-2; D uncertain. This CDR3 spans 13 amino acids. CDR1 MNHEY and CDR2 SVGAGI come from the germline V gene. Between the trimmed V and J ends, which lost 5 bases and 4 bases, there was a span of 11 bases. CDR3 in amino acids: CASSSGKSYGYTF. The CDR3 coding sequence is TGTGCCAGCAGTAGCGGGAAAAGCTATGGCTACACCTTC.

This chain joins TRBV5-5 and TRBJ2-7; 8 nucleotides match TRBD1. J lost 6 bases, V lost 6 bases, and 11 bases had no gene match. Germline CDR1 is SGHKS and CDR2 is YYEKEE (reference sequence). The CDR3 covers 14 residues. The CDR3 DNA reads TGTGCCAGCACAAACCGGGACAGGAAAGGCGAGCAGTACTTC. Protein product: CASTNRDRKGEQYF.

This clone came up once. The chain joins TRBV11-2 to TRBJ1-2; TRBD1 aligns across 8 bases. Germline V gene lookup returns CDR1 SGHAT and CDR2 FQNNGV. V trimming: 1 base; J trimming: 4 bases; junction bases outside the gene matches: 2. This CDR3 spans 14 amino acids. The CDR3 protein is CASSLAGGSYGYTF. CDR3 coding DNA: TGTGCCAGCAGCTTAGCAGGGGGCTCCTATGGCTACACCTTC.

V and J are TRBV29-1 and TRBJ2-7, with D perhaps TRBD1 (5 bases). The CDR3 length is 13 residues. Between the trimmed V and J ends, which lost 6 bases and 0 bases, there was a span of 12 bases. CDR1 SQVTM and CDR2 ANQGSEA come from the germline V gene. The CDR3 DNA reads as TGCAGCGTCGACAGTACAGCCTCCTACGAGCAGTACTTC. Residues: CSVDSTASYEQYF.

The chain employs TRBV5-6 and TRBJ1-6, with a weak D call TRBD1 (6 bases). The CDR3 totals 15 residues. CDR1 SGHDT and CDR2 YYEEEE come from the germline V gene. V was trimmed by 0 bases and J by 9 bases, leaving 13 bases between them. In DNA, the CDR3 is TGTGCCAGCAGCTTGGGGCAGGGGCAGTTTTCACCCCTCCACTTT. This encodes CASSLGQGQFSPLHF.

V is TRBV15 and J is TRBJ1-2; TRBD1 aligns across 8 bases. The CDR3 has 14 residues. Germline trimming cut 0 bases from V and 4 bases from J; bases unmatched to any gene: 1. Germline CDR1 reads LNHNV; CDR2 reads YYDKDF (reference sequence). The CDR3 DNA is TGTGCCACCAGCAGAGATACAGGGGGCTATGGCTACACCTTC. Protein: CATSRDTGGYGYTF.

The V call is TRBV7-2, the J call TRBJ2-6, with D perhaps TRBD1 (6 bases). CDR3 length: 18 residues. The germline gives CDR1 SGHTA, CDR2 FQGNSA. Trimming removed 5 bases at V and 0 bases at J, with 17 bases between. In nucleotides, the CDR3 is TGTGCCAGCAGCCCGCGCCGGACAGAAAACTCTGGGGCCAACGTCCTGACTTTC. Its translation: CASSPRRTENSGANVLTF.

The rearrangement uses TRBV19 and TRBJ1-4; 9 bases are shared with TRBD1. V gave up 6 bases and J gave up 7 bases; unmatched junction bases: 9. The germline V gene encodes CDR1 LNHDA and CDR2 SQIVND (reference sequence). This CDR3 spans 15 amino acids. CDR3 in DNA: TGTGCCAGTAGCGCCTGGGACAGGGATGTTGAAAAACTGTTTTTT. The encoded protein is CASSAWDRDVEKLFF.

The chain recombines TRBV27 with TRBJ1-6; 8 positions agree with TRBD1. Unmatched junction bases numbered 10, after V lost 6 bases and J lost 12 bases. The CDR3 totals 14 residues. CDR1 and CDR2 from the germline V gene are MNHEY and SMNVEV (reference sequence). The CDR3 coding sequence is TGTGCCAGCAGCGATCCCGGGACAGGAGGACCCCTCCACTTT. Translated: CASSDPGTGGPLHF.

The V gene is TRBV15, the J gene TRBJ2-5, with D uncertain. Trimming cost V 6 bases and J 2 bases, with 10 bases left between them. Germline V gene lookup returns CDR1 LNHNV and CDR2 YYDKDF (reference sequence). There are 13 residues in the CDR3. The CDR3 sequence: CATSPAHQETQYF. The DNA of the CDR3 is TGTGCCACCAGTCCAGCGCATCAAGAGACCCAGTACTTC.

CDR3: CASSPPNTGLTGELFF. The CDR3 nucleotides are TGTGCCAGCTCACCACCGAATACGGGGTTGACCGGGGAGCTGTTTTTT. The chain combines TRBV18 with TRBJ2-2; D is perhaps TRBD2 (5 bases). Germline V lookup: CDR1 KGHSH, CDR2 LQKENI. V lost 0 bases to trimming and J lost 5 bases, with 13 bases between them. The CDR3 loop spans 16 amino acids. The full variable domain, rest sourced from reference TRBV18 and TRBJ2-2, is NAGVMQNPRHLVRRRGQEARLRCSPMKGHSHVYWYRQLPEEGLKFMVYLQKENIIDESGMPKERFSAEFPKEGPSILRIQQVVRGDSAAYFCASSPPNTGLTGELFFGEGSRLTVL.

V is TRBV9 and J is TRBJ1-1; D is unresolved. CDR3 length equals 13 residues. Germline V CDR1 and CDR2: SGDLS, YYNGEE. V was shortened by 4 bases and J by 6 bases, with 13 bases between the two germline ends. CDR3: CASSPFGYAEAFF. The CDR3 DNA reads TGTGCCAGCAGCCCCTTCGGGTACGCTGAAGCTTTCTTT.

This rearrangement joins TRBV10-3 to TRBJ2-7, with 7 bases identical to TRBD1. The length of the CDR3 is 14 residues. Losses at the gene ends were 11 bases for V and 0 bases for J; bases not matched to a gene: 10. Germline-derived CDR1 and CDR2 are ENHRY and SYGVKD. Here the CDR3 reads CAARQGAPSYEQYF. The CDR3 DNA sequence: TGTGCCGCCCGACAGGGAGCCCCCTCCTACGAGCAGTACTTC.

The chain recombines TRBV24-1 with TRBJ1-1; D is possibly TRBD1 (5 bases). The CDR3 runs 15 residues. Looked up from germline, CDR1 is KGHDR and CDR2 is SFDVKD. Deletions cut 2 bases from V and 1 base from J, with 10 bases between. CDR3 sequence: CATSDSGGGNTEAFF. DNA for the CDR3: TGTGCCACCAGTGATTCCGGGGGTGGGAACACTGAAGCTTTCTTT.

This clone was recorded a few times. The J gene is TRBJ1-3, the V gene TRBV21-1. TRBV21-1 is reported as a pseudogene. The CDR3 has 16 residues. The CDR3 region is CAFGQGLLTSGNTIYF. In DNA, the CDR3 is TGTGCCTTCGGGCAGGGACTCTTAACCTCTGGAAACACCATATATTTT.

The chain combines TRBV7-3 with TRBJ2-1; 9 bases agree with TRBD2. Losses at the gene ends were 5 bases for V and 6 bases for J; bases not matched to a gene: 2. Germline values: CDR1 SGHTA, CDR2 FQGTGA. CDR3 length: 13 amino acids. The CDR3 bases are TGTGCCAGCAGCGTGGGACTAGCCAATGAGCAGTTCTTC. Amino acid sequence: CASSVGLANEQFF.